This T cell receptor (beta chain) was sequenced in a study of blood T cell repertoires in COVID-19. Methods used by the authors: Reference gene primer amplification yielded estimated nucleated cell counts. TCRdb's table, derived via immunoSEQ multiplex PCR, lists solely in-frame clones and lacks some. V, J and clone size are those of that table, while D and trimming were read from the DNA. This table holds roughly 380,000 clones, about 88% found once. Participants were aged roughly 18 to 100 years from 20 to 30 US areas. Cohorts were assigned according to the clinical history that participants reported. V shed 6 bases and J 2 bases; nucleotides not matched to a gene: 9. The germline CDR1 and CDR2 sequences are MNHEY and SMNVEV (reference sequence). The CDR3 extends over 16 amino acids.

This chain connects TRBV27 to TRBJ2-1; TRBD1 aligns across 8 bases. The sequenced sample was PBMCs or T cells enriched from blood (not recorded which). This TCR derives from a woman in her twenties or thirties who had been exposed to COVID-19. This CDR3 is CASRDSGGSAYNEQFF. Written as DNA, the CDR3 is TGTGCCAGCAGAGATTCAGGGGGCTCTGCCTACAATGAGCAGTTCTTC.